Listed here are 23 T cell receptor beta chains from one sample, sequenced in a study of blood T cell repertoires in COVID-19. Sequencing used immunoSEQ multiplex PCR; TCRdb keeps in-frame clones, though not all of them. This table has 45,000 to 65,000 clones, under 90% appearing once. Input material: peripheral blood. These TCRs come from a man older than 75 with active or convalescent COVID-19.

V is TRBV9 and J is TRBJ2-3; 7 bases match TRBD2. The V gene end was trimmed by 3 bases and the J gene end by 2 bases; junction bases not matched to a gene: 9. Germline-derived CDR1 and CDR2 are SGDLS and YYNGEE. The CDR3 runs 16 residues. For the CDR3, the DNA is TGTGCCAGCAGCGCTACCCCCGGGGGGAACACAGATACGCAGTATTTT. Translating it yields CASSATPGGNTDTQYF.

This clone was seen a single time. The V call is TRBV7-2, the J call TRBJ2-3, with 12 bases fitting TRBD2. Germline loops: CDR1 SGHTA, CDR2 FQGNSA. V lost 5 bases, J lost 4 bases, and 4 bases stayed unmatched. CDR3 length equals 15 residues. The CDR3 DNA reads TGTGCCAGCAGCCCGACTAGCGGGGGCCCAGATACGCAGTATTTT. This sequence encodes CASSPTSGGPDTQYF.

This clone was observed once. This chain joins TRBV13 and TRBJ2-7; D may be TRBD2 (6 bases). This CDR3 spans 14 amino acids. Deletions cut 1 base from V and 3 bases from J, with 10 bases between. Germline-derived CDR1 and CDR2 are PRHDT and FYEKMQ (reference sequence). In nucleotides, the CDR3 is TGTGCCAGCAGCTTAGACCTGCGGGGCTACGAGCAGTACTTC. Protein: CASSLDLRGYEQYF.

The gene calls are TRBV4-2 and TRBJ1-2; 7 bases match TRBD1. There are 13 residues in the CDR3. V was pared by 5 bases and J by 4 bases, with 4 bases of the junction left unmatched. Germline CDR1 is LGHNA and CDR2 is YNFKEQ. The CDR3 here is CASSKDRSYGYTF. In nucleotides, the CDR3 is TGTGCCAGCAGCAAGGACAGGAGCTATGGCTACACCTTC.

The rearrangement links TRBV5-1 to TRBJ2-7; 9 bases agree with TRBD1. The CDR3 spans 15 residues. With 4 bases clipped from V and 2 bases from J, the junction kept 7 bases outside the gene matches. Per the germline V gene, CDR1 is SGHRS and CDR2 is YFSETQ. Here the CDR3 reads CASSTWTGATYEQYF. For the CDR3, the DNA is TGCGCCAGCAGCACCTGGACAGGGGCCACCTACGAGCAGTACTTC.

This chain joins TRBV7-6 and TRBJ2-5; D unresolved. The germline CDR1 and CDR2 sequences are SGHVS and FNYEAQ. The CDR3 runs to 15 residues. Trimming took 2 bases from V and 2 from J, leaving 12 bases between them. The CDR3 here is CASSLLPGQQETQYF. CDR3 DNA: TGTGCCAGCAGCTTACTCCCAGGCCAACAAGAGACCCAGTACTTC. The entire variable domain, with the rest obtained from reference TRBV7-6 and TRBJ2-5, is as follows: GAGVSQSPRYKVTKRGQDVALRCDPISGHVSLYWYRQALGQGPEFLTYFNYEAQQDKSGLPNDRFSAERPEGSISTLTIQRTEQRDSAMYRCASSLLPGQQETQYFGPGTRLLVL.

There are a few counts of this clone. The J gene is TRBJ2-1, the V gene TRBV5-1, with 12 positions matching TRBD2. The CDR3 runs to 16 residues. Per germline, CDR1 SGHRS and CDR2 YFSETQ. V gave up 1 base and J gave up 6 bases; unmatched junction bases: 5. The CDR3 loop is CASSLLAGGPVNEQFF. The CDR3 DNA sequence: TGCGCCAGCAGCTTGCTAGCGGGGGGGCCCGTCAATGAGCAGTTCTTC.

This chain connects TRBV7-2 to TRBJ2-6, with 7 bases identical to TRBD2. There are 16 residues in the CDR3. Per the germline V gene, CDR1 is SGHTA and CDR2 is FQGNSA. Trimming at V came to 1 base and at J to 0 bases, leaving 0 bases not matched to a gene. The CDR3 sequence is CASSLGGGSGANVLTF. In DNA form, the CDR3 reads TGTGCCAGCAGCTTAGGGGGGGGCTCTGGGGCCAACGTCCTGACTTTC.

The CDR3 region is CASSLRTGTTPGELFF. CDR3 in DNA: TGTGCCAGCAGTTTGCGGACAGGGACTACCCCCGGGGAGCTGTTTTTT. This chain joins TRBV6-4 and TRBJ2-2, with D maybe TRBD1 (8 bases). V shed 5 bases and J shed 6 bases, with 19 bases lying between them. The CDR3 is 16 amino acids. Germline lookup yields CDR1 MRHNA and CDR2 SNTAGT.

The chain carries TRBV6-1 and TRBJ1-4, with unresolved D. There are 18 residues in the CDR3. Between the trimmed V and J ends, which lost 3 bases and 2 bases, there was a span of 19 bases. The V gene's germline CDR1 is MNHNS and CDR2 SASEGT. Written as DNA, the CDR3 is TGTGCCAGCAGTGAGCACCCGACAAGATCCTACACTAATGAAAAACTGTTTTTT. Protein: CASSEHPTRSYTNEKLFF.

The rearrangement uses TRBV7-6 and TRBJ1-6, with 8 bases matching TRBD1. The J segment lost 8 bases and the V segment lost 1 base, leaving 13 bases of the junction unmatched. CDR3 size: 18 residues. Germline V gene data show CDR1 as SGHVS and CDR2 as FNYEAQ. The CDR3 sequence: CASSLGLYGQGGHSPLHF. CDR3 in DNA: TGTGCCAGCAGCTTAGGACTCTACGGACAGGGCGGGCATTCACCCCTCCACTTT.

The V call is TRBV28, the J call TRBJ2-1; 11 bases fit TRBD2. CDR1 and CDR2 from the germline V gene are MDHEN and SYDVKM. This CDR3 spans 20 amino acids. With V trimmed by 4 bases and J by 7 bases, 21 bases remained unmatched. In DNA form, the CDR3 reads TGTGCCAGCAGTTCGGTGGAATTCGACCCTTATAGCGGGAGGGCGAATGAGCAGTTCTTC. Amino acid sequence: CASSSVEFDPYSGRANEQFF. Full variable domain (outside the CDR3, taken from reference TRBV28 and TRBJ2-1): DVKVTQSSRYLVKRTGEKVFLECVQDMDHENMFWYRQDPGLGLRLIYFSYDVKMKEKGDIPEGYSVSREKKERFSLILESASTNQTSMYLCASSSVEFDPYSGRANEQFFGPGTRLTVL.

V is TRBV27 and J is TRBJ1-5; D uncertain. Germline V lookup: CDR1 MNHEY, CDR2 SMNVEV (reference sequence). Trimming took off 5 bases at V and 7 bases at J, with 18 bases between the two ends. The CDR3 sequence is 15 residues long. The chain's CDR3 is CASSIALGGGQPQHF. CDR3 sequence (DNA): TGTGCCAGCAGTATCGCCCTGGGTGGAGGCCAGCCCCAGCATTTT.

This clone was recorded only once. The genes are TRBV5-1 and TRBJ2-5; TRBD1 agrees at 8 bases. The CDR3 extends over 16 amino acids. The V and J ends lost 2 bases and 2 bases, in that order; junction bases with no gene match: 8. Germline V gene data show CDR1 as SGHRS and CDR2 as YFSETQ. In nucleotides, the CDR3 is TGCGCCAGCAGCTTTACAGGGGGAACAGAACAAGAGACCCAGTACTTC. Its translation: CASSFTGGTEQETQYF.

This chain joins TRBV6-5 and TRBJ2-1, with D perhaps TRBD1 (5 bases). V shed 0 bases and J shed 7 bases, with 16 bases lying between them. This CDR3 comprises 16 residues. Germline V CDR1 and CDR2: MNHEY, SVGAGI. Written as DNA, the CDR3 is TGTGCCAGCAGTTACTCGATCAGGGTCGGGCATAATGAGCAGTTCTTC. It specifies CASSYSIRVGHNEQFF.

The gene calls are TRBV12-3 or TRBV12-4 and TRBJ2-7; D unclear. CDR3 length equals 12 residues. V shed 3 bases and J shed 3 bases, with 6 bases lying between them. CDR3 region: CASSFAGYEQYF. In nucleotides, the CDR3 is TGTGCCAGCAGTTTCGCCGGCTACGAGCAGTACTTC.

In its sample, this clone was seen a few times. This chain links TRBV28 with TRBJ2-7; 7 bases fit TRBD1. With 6 bases clipped from V and 3 bases from J, the junction kept 5 bases outside the gene matches. The CDR3 length is 13 residues. Germline values: CDR1 MDHEN, CDR2 SYDVKM. As DNA, the CDR3 is TGTGCCAGCAGGACAGGGATTGTCTACGAGCAGTACTTC. This sequence encodes CASRTGIVYEQYF.

V and J are TRBV7-9 and TRBJ2-1; unclear D gene. The V end was cut by 2 bases, the J end by 4 bases, with 12 bases between. From germline, CDR1 is SEHNR and CDR2 FQNEAQ (reference sequence). The CDR3 contains 15 residues. The CDR3 reads CASSLRGIGYNEQFF. Written as DNA, the CDR3 is TGTGCCAGCAGCTTAAGAGGAATCGGGTACAATGAGCAGTTCTTC.

Here the CDR3 reads CASRLAGGLNPTDTQYF. In DNA form, the CDR3 reads TGTGCCAGCCGACTAGCGGGAGGCCTTAATCCCACAGATACGCAGTATTTT. The chain has TRBV28 and TRBJ2-3; 13 nucleotides match TRBD2. Trimming took 8 bases from V and 2 from J; bases not matched to a gene: 10. This CDR3 contains 17 residues. The V gene's germline CDR1 is MDHEN and CDR2 SYDVKM.

The chain uses TRBV5-5 and TRBJ2-5; tentative D call: TRBD2 (6 bases). Germline V gene data show CDR1 as SGHKS and CDR2 as YYEKEE (reference sequence). Trimming cost V 4 bases and J 9 bases, with 19 bases left between them. The CDR3 spans 14 residues. The DNA of the CDR3 is TGTGCCAGCAGCCCGGCCGGGACTGATATGTCCCAGTACTTC. Protein: CASSPAGTDMSQYF.

This clone was seen only once. The genes are TRBV5-4 and TRBJ2-3, with D tentatively TRBD2 (5 bases). The CDR3 has 14 residues. Trimming shortened V by 2 bases and J by 0 bases, and 7 bases separated the two germline ends. The germline V gene has CDR1 SGHNT and CDR2 YYREEE (reference sequence). In nucleotides, the CDR3 is TGTGCCAGCAGCTTTTTAGCGAGCACAGATACGCAGTATTTT. Its protein product is CASSFLASTDTQYF.

Only a few counts were recorded for this clone. The J gene is TRBJ2-7, the V gene TRBV7-8; TRBD2 is a possible D gene (7 bases). Trimming took 3 bases from V and 9 from J, leaving 18 bases between them. Germline assignment: CDR1 SGHVS and CDR2 FQNEAQ. This CDR3 has 14 residues. Here the CDR3 reads CASSFRQAGVGQYF. The CDR3 DNA follows: TGTGCCAGCAGCTTTAGACAGGCGGGAGTGGGGCAGTACTTC.

The rearrangement links TRBV7-2 to TRBJ2-7; a weak D match, TRBD1 (5 bases). Germline CDR1 SGHTA, CDR2 FQGNSA. This CDR3 is built from 13 residues. Trimming removed 3 bases from V and 6 bases from J, with 12 bases in between. CDR3 in DNA: TGTGCCAGCAGCTTGTTGGGGCCTGGCGAGCAGTACTTC. Its protein is CASSLLGPGEQYF.